This record covers a single T cell receptor beta chain. Original processing notes: By means of reference gene primer amplification, nucleated cell counts were estimated. Generated by immunoSEQ multiplex PCR, the TCRdb table keeps only in-frame clones and is missing some. V and J calls and clone size follow that table, whereas D and trimming were derived from the DNA. The sample lists about 85,000 clones, about four fifths occurring once. The sample belongs to a study of blood T cell repertoires in COVID-19. CDR3 size: 18 residues. The germline V gene encodes CDR1 LGHNA and CDR2 YNFKEQ. V was clipped by 0 bases and J by 3 bases; unmatched bases: 12.

The gene calls are TRBV4-2 and TRBJ2-7; 9 positions agree with TRBD2. This sequence was found in a man in his sixties with acute or convalescent COVID-19. The specimen was peripheral blood. CDR3 protein: CASSQDSGGRPLYYEQYF. The DNA for the CDR3 is TGTGCCAGCAGCCAAGATAGCGGGGGCCGTCCCCTTTACTACGAGCAGTACTTC.